A single sample is the source of the 3 T cell receptor beta chains below, sequenced in a study of identical twins. MiXCR was run by TCRdb on the 5' RACE reads, yielding one entry per CDR3 protein. The profile shows 300,000 to 400,000 distinct CDR3 sequences, roughly 9% of them singletons. The sample comprised naive T cells sorted from blood. The receptors here all came from a woman aged 50 to 60 in good health.

This clonotype turned up a few times. The J gene is TRBJ2-7, the V gene TRBV3-1; D is possibly TRBD2 (5 bases). Germline values: CDR1 LGHDT, CDR2 YNNKEL (reference sequence). V lost 2 bases and J 0 bases, leaving 8 bases between the germline ends. CDR3 length equals 14 residues. The CDR3 reads CASSQFGSSYEQYF. CDR3 coding DNA: TGTGCCAGCAGCCAATTTGGGAGCTCCTACGAGCAGTACTTC.

The sample holds a few counts of this clonotype. J is TRBJ2-1 and V is TRBV7-6; 9 bases map to TRBD2. V lost 4 bases and J lost 10; bases outside the gene matches: 11. This CDR3 is built from 15 residues. The germline CDR1 and CDR2 sequences are SGHVS and FNYEAQ. The CDR3 DNA reads as TGTGCCAGCAGCTCCCCTTTAGCGGGAGTTGGAGAGCAGTTCTTC. Translated, it gives CASSSPLAGVGEQFF. The full variable domain, with the rest looked up from reference TRBV7-6 and TRBJ2-1, is GAGVSQSPRYKVTKRGQDVALRCDPISGHVSLYWYRQALGQGPEFLTYFNYEAQQDKSGLPNDRFSAERPEGSISTLTIQRTEQRDSAMYRCASSSPLAGVGEQFFGPGTRLTVL.

This clonotype was counted between two and nine times. CDR3 residues: CSASGGDQPQHF. CDR3 coding DNA: TGCAGTGCTTCGGGGGGAGATCAGCCCCAGCATTTT. This chain joins TRBV20-1 and TRBJ1-5, with D possibly TRBD1 on 5 matching bases. Germline CDR1 DFQATT, CDR2 SNEGSKA (reference sequence). With 5 bases removed from V and 5 bases from J, the gap between germline ends came to 10 bases. CDR3 size: 12 residues.